This T cell receptor (beta chain) was identified during a study of T cell responses to AZD1222 COVID-19 vaccine. Clones were read by immunoSEQ multiplex PCR, and TCRdb kept only the in-frame ones, dropping some. The data contain around 180,000 clones, 70% to 90% of them singletons. Study-level results: Donors were chiefly white British, with a greater number of females, and clonal diversity was perhaps underestimated.

CDR3 length equals 14 residues. In germline, CDR1 is SGHRS, CDR2 YFSETQ. Trimming took 0 bases from V and 1 from J, leaving 7 bases between them. Turning to this clone: The antigen is undetermined.

The chain carries TRBV5-1 and TRBJ2-5; D not certain. This sequence originates from an adult who received the AZD1222 COVID-19 vaccine. Material: peripheral blood, obtained 28 days after the second AZD1222 dose. The CDR3 region has the DNA TGCGCCAGCAGCTTGGGGGGTGCCCAAGAGACCCAGTACTTC. Its protein product is CASSLGGAQETQYF.